This T cell receptor beta chain was recorded in a study of cytotoxic CD8 clonotypes in ibrutinib-treated CLL. The overall study: Responses: around 24 partial, 2 complete; after median roughly 5.5 years, around 15 stayed remitted, around twelve progressed. Once patients had received a median approximately eleven months of treatment, range 6 to 36, response samples were obtained. Notes on the study in general: Progressing and sustained-remission patients had different sampling times. Public clonotypes, rarely seen, contracted or held steady on treatment.

As to this clone: No antigen is known for it.

The CDR3 has 14 amino acids. Germline values: CDR1 LGHNA, CDR2 YSLEER. J was trimmed by 4 bases and V by 5 bases; bases with no gene match: 5. Assay used: immunoSEQ multiplex PCR; TCRdb lists only in-frame clones, some missing. The repertoire has 200,000 to 250,000 clones, 70% of them found once; the top ten carry approximately 5.9%. The specimen was PBMCs, collected after 12 months of ibrutinib treatment. This chain joins TRBV4-3 and TRBJ2-7; 10 bases fit TRBD1. The TCR was taken from a human donor with chronic lymphocytic leukemia. CDR3 in amino acids: CASSTTGGSYEQYF. CDR3 DNA: TGCGCCAGCAGCACGACAGGGGGCTCGTACGAGCAGTACTTC.